This TCR beta chain was identified during a study of graft-versus-host responses after intestinal transplantation. Study background: For around 3 years after anti-thymocyte globulin induction, all recipients took tacrolimus and steroids.

Profiled with immunoSEQ multiplex PCR; TCRdb holds only in-frame clones, not every one. The sample includes 100,000 or so clones, 85% to 95% of them seen just once. This clone has more than one count but fewer than ten. Its antigen is undetermined. Study results and caveats: Allografts of patients with graft-donor T cell macrochimerism showed high graft-versus-host to host-versus-graft clone ratios. GvH clones turned up in recipient marrow; some had shown up first in ileum or blood.

This CDR3 region has 13 residues. V was pared by 5 bases and J by 10 bases, with 6 bases of the junction left unmatched. The germline gives CDR1 SNHLY, CDR2 FYNNEI. The sequence was obtained from a human donor who received an intestinal transplant. Sequenced material: unstimulated CD8+ T cells sorted from spleen or lymph node cells, taken before intestinal transplant. The chain is built from TRBV2 and TRBJ2-4, with TRBD1 identical over 9 bases. As DNA, the CDR3 is TGTGCCAGCAGTCCGGACAGGGGTGGTATTCAGTACTTC. This translates into CASSPDRGGIQYF.